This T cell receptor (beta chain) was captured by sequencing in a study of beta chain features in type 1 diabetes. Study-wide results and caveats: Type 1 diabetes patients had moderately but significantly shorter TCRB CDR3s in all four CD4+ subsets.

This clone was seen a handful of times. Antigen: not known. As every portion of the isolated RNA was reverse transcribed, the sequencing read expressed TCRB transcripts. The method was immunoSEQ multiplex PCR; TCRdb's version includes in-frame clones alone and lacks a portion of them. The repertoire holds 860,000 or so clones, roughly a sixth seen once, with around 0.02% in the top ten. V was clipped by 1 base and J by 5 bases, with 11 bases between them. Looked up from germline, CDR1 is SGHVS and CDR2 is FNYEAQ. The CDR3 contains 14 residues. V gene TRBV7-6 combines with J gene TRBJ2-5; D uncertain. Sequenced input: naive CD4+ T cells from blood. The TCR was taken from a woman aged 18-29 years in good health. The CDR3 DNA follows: TGTGCCAGCAGCTTAGGTTTACCCGGGGAGACCCAGTACTTC. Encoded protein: CASSLGLPGETQYF.